This T cell receptor beta chain was captured by sequencing in a study of cytomegalovirus exposure and HLA in healthy donors. General observations from the study: A later analysis associated some 16,000 TCR beta sequences with HLA alleles at a 0.05 false discovery rate. Later analysis demonstrated an association between a missense DCLRE1C variant and TCR beta V- and J-gene trimming. Clonal expansion was found to be greater in HLA-associated TCR beta chains than in equally common others in a later analysis.

For this clone: What it binds is unknown.

The CDR3 contains 16 residues. Trimming stripped 0 bases from V and 3 bases from J, with 11 bases between. Looked up from germline, CDR1 is LGHNA and CDR2 is YSLEER. The PCR ran on 60 Vbeta and 13 Jbeta primers. Sequencing was performed with immunoSEQ multiplex PCR; in TCRdb, only in-frame clones are kept and a portion is missing. The sample comprises roughly 84,000 clones, over 70% of which are singletons, and less than 7% rests with the top ten. The origin of this receptor is a male donor in good health and CMV-seropositive. Sequencing was done on a sample of PBMCs. The chain recombines TRBV4-3 with TRBJ1-4; a possible D gene is TRBD1 (6 bases). The CDR3 DNA follows: TGCGCCAGCAGCCAAGATCCATCAGGGGCTAATGAAAAACTGTTTTTT. Its translation is CASSQDPSGANEKLFF.